Listed here are 9 T cell receptor beta chains from one sample, sequenced in a study of beta chain features in type 1 diabetes. Expressed TCRB transcripts were sequenced because the isolated RNA had all been reverse transcribed beforehand. Only in-frame clones appear in the TCRdb table, and some are missing; sequencing was by immunoSEQ multiplex PCR. In the table there are around 99,000 clones, 40% of which are singletons. Material for sequencing was stem cell memory CD4+ T cells from blood. Every receptor here comes from a woman aged 18-30 years in good health.

V usage is TRBV27 and J usage is TRBJ2-1; 9 bases are a match to TRBD2. The CDR3 spans 16 residues. J was trimmed by 6 bases and V by 4 bases; bases with no gene match: 10. Germline CDR1 reads MNHEY; CDR2 reads SMNVEV (reference sequence). CDR3 protein: CASSWGTSTSFNEQFF. Written as DNA, the CDR3 is TGTGCCAGCAGTTGGGGGACTAGCACGTCGTTCAATGAGCAGTTCTTC.

The sample holds a few counts of this clone. The rearrangement joins TRBV18 to TRBJ1-1; D is unresolved. V was pared by 6 bases and J by 1 base, with 12 bases between. Germline CDR1 KGHSH, CDR2 LQKENI. The CDR3 is 14 residues long. CDR3 loop: CASSYNEGNTEAFF. The CDR3 DNA is TGTGCCAGCTCGTACAATGAGGGGAACACTGAAGCTTTCTTT.

The CDR3 region is CASRRPGQASSYNEQFF. Written as DNA, the CDR3 is TGTGCCAGCAGGCGCCCGGGACAGGCAAGCTCCTACAATGAGCAGTTCTTC. This chain uses TRBV28 with TRBJ2-1; 8 bases align to TRBD1. The CDR3 totals 17 residues. Germline V CDR1 and CDR2: MDHEN, SYDVKM. J lost 0 bases, V lost 6 bases, and 10 bases had no gene match. The full variable domain, in which reference TRBV28 and TRBJ2-1 provide the parts outside the CDR3, is DVKVTQSSRYLVKRTGEKVFLECVQDMDHENMFWYRQDPGLGLRLIYFSYDVKMKEKGDIPEGYSVSREKKERFSLILESASTNQTSMYLCASRRPGQASSYNEQFFGPGTRLTVL.

This chain uses TRBV30 with TRBJ1-2; a weak D match, TRBD1 (5 bases). With 5 bases removed from V and 0 bases from J, the gap between germline ends came to 10 bases. CDR1 and CDR2 (germline): GTSNPN, SVGIG (reference sequence). CDR3 length: 13 amino acids. DNA of the CDR3: TGTGCCTGGGGGGCAGGGCCTAACTATGGCTACACCTTC. This encodes CAWGAGPNYGYTF.

This chain links TRBV6-1 with TRBJ1-1; possible D gene TRBD1, 6 bases. The length of the CDR3 is 11 residues. Trimming took off 4 bases at V and 10 bases at J, with 10 bases between the two ends. Germline V lookup: CDR1 MNHNS, CDR2 SASEGT. The CDR3 DNA follows: TGTGCCAGCAGTGTCCGGGACACAGCTTTCTTT. Protein product: CASSVRDTAFF.

This clone was observed a few times. J is TRBJ2-3 and V is TRBV7-2; no firm D call. This CDR3 has 14 residues. CDR1 and CDR2 (germline): SGHTA, FQGNSA. The ends were cut back, 5 bases at V and 2 bases at J, with 11 bases in the middle. Here the CDR3 reads CASSPRSATDTQYF. Here the CDR3 DNA reads TGTGCCAGCAGCCCCCGTAGTGCCACAGATACGCAGTATTTT.

The sample holds a few counts of this clone. This sequence joins TRBV18 and TRBJ2-6; a possible D gene is TRBD2 (5 bases). V gave up 3 bases and J gave up 6 bases, with 15 bases separating them. The CDR3 is 16 amino acids. Germline assignment: CDR1 KGHSH and CDR2 LQKENI. CDR3 residues: CASSPVRDPLANVLTF. The CDR3, as DNA: TGTGCCAGCTCACCTGTCCGGGATCCCCTGGCCAACGTCCTGACTTTC. The full variable domain, in which reference TRBV18 and TRBJ2-6 provide the parts outside the CDR3, is NAGVMQNPRHLVRRRGQEARLRCSPMKGHSHVYWYRQLPEEGLKFMVYLQKENIIDESGMPKERFSAEFPKEGPSILRIQQVVRGDSAAYFCASSPVRDPLANVLTFGAGSRLTVL.

This chain connects TRBV7-9 to TRBJ2-1; 8 bases are shared with TRBD2. Germline V gene lookup returns CDR1 SEHNR and CDR2 FQNEAQ (reference sequence). The CDR3 extends over 15 amino acids. J was trimmed by 7 bases and V by 2 bases; bases with no gene match: 7. CDR3 amino acids: CASSLLGTSGNEQFF. CDR3 nucleotides: TGTGCCAGCAGCTTATTGGGGACTAGTGGTAATGAGCAGTTCTTC.

This sequence joins TRBV9 and TRBJ2-1, with 9 positions matching TRBD2. The length of the CDR3 is 18 residues. J gave up 3 bases and V 4 bases, and 14 bases lay outside the gene matches. The germline CDR1 and CDR2 sequences are SGDLS and YYNGEE. DNA of the CDR3: TGTGCCAGCAGCCCACCCCGGGGGACTAGCCAAAGCTACAATGAGCAGTTCTTC. It is translated as CASSPPRGTSQSYNEQFF.